This passage covers 28 T cell receptor beta chains from one sample sequenced in a study of blood T cell repertoires in COVID-19. Libraries were prepared by immunoSEQ multiplex PCR; TCRdb keeps only in-frame clonotypes and omits some of them. The sample lists 300,000 to 400,000 clones; 88% were seen once. The specimen was PBMCs or T cells enriched from blood (not recorded which). These TCRs come from a woman aged 25 to 45 with acute COVID-19.

This clone was seen once. The chain is built from TRBV7-2 and TRBJ1-2, with 8 bases fitting TRBD1. The germline gives CDR1 SGHTA, CDR2 FQGNSA. V lost 5 bases and J lost 4; bases outside the gene matches: 6. The CDR3 spans 14 residues. CDR3 sequence: CASSPDRVAYGYTF. CDR3 nucleotide sequence: TGTGCCAGCAGCCCGGACAGGGTGGCCTATGGCTACACCTTC.

This rearrangement joins TRBV5-1 to TRBJ2-7; D is perhaps TRBD2 (6 bases). In germline, CDR1 is SGHRS, CDR2 YFSETQ. Trimming took off 0 bases at V and 7 bases at J, with 11 bases between the two ends. The CDR3 consists of 13 residues. Written as DNA, the CDR3 is TGCGCCAGCAGCTTGGAATTGGGGGGTGAGCAGTACTTC. Protein product: CASSLELGGEQYF.

The chain couples TRBV28 to TRBJ1-5; no definite D call. CDR1 and CDR2 (germline): MDHEN, SYDVKM. This CDR3 is 14 amino acids long. V lost 3 bases to trimming and J lost 6 bases, with 12 bases between them. The CDR3 spells CASSFLGSAQPQHF. Written as DNA, the CDR3 is TGTGCCAGCAGTTTTTTAGGGAGCGCTCAGCCCCAGCATTTT. Full variable domain (rest looked up from reference TRBV28 and TRBJ1-5): DVKVTQSSRYLVKRTGEKVFLECVQDMDHENMFWYRQDPGLGLRLIYFSYDVKMKEKGDIPEGYSVSREKKERFSLILESASTNQTSMYLCASSFLGSAQPQHFGDGTRLSIL.

CDR3: CASSKPTGAPSNQPQHF. The CDR3 bases are TGTGCCAGCAGCAAACCAACAGGGGCCCCAAGCAATCAGCCCCAGCATTTT. This chain connects TRBV21-1 to TRBJ1-5; the DNA was not compared with TRBD1, the D call given in the table. TRBV21-1 is flagged as a pseudogene. The CDR3 runs 17 residues.

The V call is TRBV21-1, the J call TRBJ1-5. TRBV21-1 is a documented pseudogene. This CDR3 is 13 amino acids long. The CDR3 region has the DNA TGTGCCAGCAGCCCTTCCTGCAATCAGCCCCAGCATTTT. This codes for CASSPSCNQPQHF.

This sequence joins TRBV19 and TRBJ1-5; D possibly corresponds to TRBD1 (5 bases). Trimming left V 7 bases short and J 3 bases short, with 19 bases between. CDR1 is LNHDA, CDR2 SQIVND, per germline (reference sequence). This CDR3 contains 16 residues. CDR3 in DNA: TGTGCCAGTAAGCACTGGTCGAAAGGGGACAATCAGCCCCAGCATTTT. It translates to CASKHWSKGDNQPQHF.

V gene TRBV19 combines with J gene TRBJ2-1; no reliable D call. CDR1 and CDR2 (germline): LNHDA, SQIVND (reference sequence). The length of the CDR3 is 13 residues. Trimming pared 3 bases from V and 1 base from J, leaving 4 bases between. The CDR3 DNA reads as TGTGCCAGTAGTATCAGTTCCTACAATGAGCAGTTCTTC. Its protein product is CASSISSYNEQFF.

J is TRBJ2-7 and V is TRBV24-1; D possibly corresponds to TRBD2 (6 bases). CDR1 is KGHDR, CDR2 SFDVKD, per germline. V dropped 9 bases and J dropped 4 bases, with 24 bases sitting between them. The CDR3 covers 16 residues. The CDR3 loop reads CATGEVLGDRLYEQYF. DNA for the CDR3: TGTGCCACCGGGGAGGTATTGGGGGATCGGCTGTACGAGCAGTACTTC.

The rearrangement links TRBV9 to TRBJ1-1, with 9 bases aligning to TRBD1. CDR3 length: 16 amino acids. Germline CDR1 reads SGDLS; CDR2 reads YYNGEE. J was trimmed by 4 bases and V by 3 bases; bases with no gene match: 10. The CDR3 is CASSAPPGTGPTEAFF. CDR3 nucleotide sequence: TGTGCCAGCAGCGCCCCGCCCGGGACAGGGCCCACTGAAGCTTTCTTT.

The chain recombines TRBV19 with TRBJ1-1; a weak D match, TRBD1 (6 bases). Looked up from germline, CDR1 is LNHDA and CDR2 is SQIVND (reference sequence). Trimming cost V 4 bases and J 0 bases, with 12 bases left between them. The CDR3 runs to 15 residues. CDR3 region: CASSTYRAMNTEAFF. The CDR3 DNA reads TGTGCCAGTAGTACCTACAGGGCAATGAACACTGAAGCTTTCTTT.

V and J are TRBV10-2 and TRBJ1-4, with D tentatively TRBD1 (5 bases). Germline V gives CDR1 WSHSY, CDR2 SAAADI. Trimming removed 9 bases at V and 5 bases at J, with 13 bases between. The CDR3 totals 13 residues. The CDR3 nucleotides are TGCGCCAGTACCTCCAGGACAAATGAAAAACTGTTTTTT. Translating gives CASTSRTNEKLFF.

The V and J genes are TRBV7-3 and TRBJ2-7, with D tentatively TRBD2 (5 bases). V was trimmed by 1 base and J by 7 bases, leaving 11 bases between them. Germline V gene data show CDR1 as SGHTA and CDR2 as FQGTGA. This CDR3 comprises 13 residues. The CDR3 here is CASSLIAGDEQYF. DNA of the CDR3: TGTGCCAGCAGCTTAATTGCGGGCGATGAGCAGTACTTC.

The chain employs TRBV10-1 and TRBJ2-3; TRBD2 matches at 9 bases. V trimming: 3 bases; J trimming: 4 bases; junction bases outside the gene matches: 2. Germline V lookup: CDR1 WNHNN, CDR2 SYGVQD (reference sequence). This CDR3 is 14 amino acids long. In nucleotides, the CDR3 is TGCGCCAGCAGTGATGCGGGGGGGCCAGATACGCAGTATTTT. Amino acid sequence: CASSDAGGPDTQYF.

The chain has TRBV5-6 and TRBJ2-1; D might be TRBD2 (6 bases). The V gene lost 0 bases and the J gene lost 5 bases, with 9 bases spanning the gap. The CDR3 is 14 amino acids. CDR1 and CDR2 from the germline V gene are SGHDT and YYEEEE. Here the CDR3 DNA reads TGTGCCAGCAGCTTGGGACTAGGGGACAATGAGCAGTTCTTC. Protein product: CASSLGLGDNEQFF.

V usage is TRBV7-9 and J usage is TRBJ1-2; unclear D gene. The CDR3 has 14 amino acids. V dropped 1 base and J dropped 7 bases, with 13 bases sitting between them. CDR1 and CDR2 (germline): SEHNR, FQNEAQ (reference sequence). CDR3 sequence: CASSLDSPVFGYTF. In nucleotides, the CDR3 is TGTGCCAGCAGCTTAGACTCCCCGGTCTTTGGCTACACCTTC.

The V call is TRBV24-1, the J call TRBJ1-6, with 12 bases that match TRBD1. The CDR3 spans 16 residues. Trimming cost V 6 bases and J 7 bases; bases outside gene matches: 6. Germline V gene data show CDR1 as KGHDR and CDR2 as SFDVKD. CDR3 sequence reads: CATSPGTGGGNSPLHF. The DNA of the CDR3 is TGTGCCACCAGTCCCGGGACAGGGGGCGGAAATTCACCCCTCCACTTT.

The genes are TRBV5-1 and TRBJ1-1; TRBD1 agrees at 8 bases. CDR3 length: 13 amino acids. V trimming: 6 bases; J trimming: 1 base; junction bases outside the gene matches: 2. From germline, CDR1 is SGHRS and CDR2 YFSETQ. As DNA, the CDR3 is TGCGCCAGCACAGGGGGCTCGAACACTGAAGCTTTCTTT. This sequence encodes CASTGGSNTEAFF. Combining the CDR3 with reference TRBV5-1 and TRBJ1-1 gives the whole variable domain KAGVTQTPRYLIKTRGQQVTLSCSPISGHRSVSWYQQTPGQGLQFLFEYFSETQRNKGNFPGRFSGRQFSNSRSEMNVSTLELGDSALYLCASTGGSNTEAFFGQGTRLTVV.

J is TRBJ1-3 and V is TRBV29-1, with D unresolved. Trimming stripped 5 bases from V and 3 bases from J, with 5 bases between. Germline CDR1 SQVTM, CDR2 ANQGSEA. The CDR3 contains 11 residues. The CDR3 reads CSVLVGNTIYF. The CDR3 bases are TGCAGCGTTTTAGTTGGAAACACCATATATTTT.

This clone has more than one count but fewer than ten. The CDR3 DNA follows: TGTGCCAGCAGACCCTTCGCGGGTAATGAGCAGTTCTTC. It encodes CASRPFAGNEQFF. The chain carries TRBV18 and TRBJ2-1; a weak D match, TRBD2 (5 bases). Trimming stripped 8 bases from V and 7 bases from J, with 15 bases between. CDR1 and CDR2 from the germline V gene are KGHSH and LQKENI. The CDR3 runs 13 residues.

This chain uses TRBV14 with TRBJ1-1; D unresolved. Trimming cost V 0 bases and J 0 bases, with 8 bases left between them. The V gene's germline CDR1 is SGHDN and CDR2 FVKESK. The CDR3 extends over 15 amino acids. Here the CDR3 reads CASSQELKLNTEAFF. CDR3 sequence (DNA): TGTGCCAGCAGCCAAGAACTAAAATTGAACACTGAAGCTTTCTTT. The variable domain in full, with the rest retrieved from reference TRBV14 and TRBJ1-1, is EAGVTQFPSHSVIEKGQTVTLRCDPISGHDNLYWYRRVMGKEIKFLLHFVKESKQDESGMPNNRFLAERTGGTYSTLKVQPAELEDSGVYFCASSQELKLNTEAFFGQGTRLTVV.

V is TRBV19 and J is TRBJ1-2; no firm D call. The CDR3 runs to 14 residues. Trimming removed 2 bases from V and 2 bases from J, with 9 bases in between. Germline assignment: CDR1 LNHDA and CDR2 SQIVND (reference sequence). The CDR3 sequence is CASSIQHSNYGYTF. In DNA, the CDR3 is TGTGCCAGTAGTATACAGCATAGCAACTATGGCTACACCTTC.

As DNA, the CDR3 is TGTGCCAGCAGCTTGGGCGGGGGGGGAGTAGAGACCCAGTACTTC. It codes for CASSLGGGGVETQYF. J is TRBJ2-5 and V is TRBV5-4; 9 nucleotides agree with TRBD2. This CDR3 comprises 15 residues. After removal of 0 bases from V and 4 bases from J, the junction contained 4 bases not matched to a gene. Germline values: CDR1 SGHNT, CDR2 YYREEE (reference sequence).

This sequence joins TRBV7-2 and TRBJ2-3, with D possibly TRBD1 on 7 matching bases. V was cut by 3 bases and J by 3 bases, with 19 bases left in between. Germline lookup yields CDR1 SGHTA and CDR2 FQGNSA. The CDR3 covers 17 residues. In nucleotides, the CDR3 is TGTGCCAGCAGCTTCCGGAGGGGGCGGCTCCCAACAGATACGCAGTATTTT. Translated: CASSFRRGRLPTDTQYF.

This chain uses TRBV6-2 or TRBV6-3 with TRBJ1-3, with D hard to call. The CDR3 extends over 11 amino acids. Germline loops: CDR1 MNHEY, CDR2 SVGEGT. Deletions cut 6 bases from V and 7 bases from J, with 7 bases between. The CDR3 bases are TGTGCCAGCAGCAAACACAACACCATATATTTT. Its translation is CASSKHNTIYF.

The V and J genes are TRBV5-1 and TRBJ1-3; 8 nucleotides align to TRBD1. CDR1 is SGHRS, CDR2 YFSETQ, per germline. This CDR3 spans 17 amino acids. The trim removed 0 bases at V and 2 bases at J, leaving 7 bases unmatched. The CDR3 DNA follows: TGCGCCAGCAGCTTGGCCGGCTTACAGGGGGCTGGAAACACCATATATTTT. Translation: CASSLAGLQGAGNTIYF.

This clone was counted a few times. The V call is TRBV23-1, the J call TRBJ1-2, with D possibly matching TRBD1 (5 bases). TRBV23-1 is an ORF for which the function is uncertain. Trimming left V 3 bases short and J 2 bases short, with 19 bases between. The length of the CDR3 is 17 residues. CDR3 sequence (DNA): TGCGCCAGCAGTCACTCGCCATGGGGCCCTATCAACTATGGCTACACCTTC. This sequence encodes CASSHSPWGPINYGYTF.

The chain is built from TRBV9 and TRBJ2-3; possibly TRBD1 for D (5 bases). Germline V gene lookup returns CDR1 SGDLS and CDR2 YYNGEE. This CDR3 has 14 residues. Between the trimmed V and J ends, which lost 0 bases and 7 bases, there was a span of 12 bases. The CDR3 region is CASSVGPGLNTQYF. Written as DNA, the CDR3 is TGTGCCAGCAGCGTAGGACCAGGGTTGAATACGCAGTATTTT.

The genes are TRBV18 and TRBJ2-2; 7 bases align to TRBD1. J was trimmed by 0 bases and V by 2 bases; bases with no gene match: 6. The CDR3 sequence is 17 residues long. The germline CDR1 and CDR2 sequences are KGHSH and LQKENI. The CDR3 loop reads CASSPASGQANTGELFF. CDR3 nucleotides: TGTGCCAGCTCACCAGCTTCTGGACAGGCGAACACCGGGGAGCTGTTTTTT.